This T cell receptor (beta chain) was identified in a study of cytotoxic CD8 clonotypes in ibrutinib-treated CLL. CDR3 length: 17 amino acids. Trimming took 4 bases from V and 1 from J, leaving 19 bases between them. Germline V lookup: CDR1 SGHDT, CDR2 YYEEEE. Repertoires were generated with immunoSEQ multiplex PCR, while TCRdb's copy carries only in-frame clones and drops some. This table holds about 300,000 clones, about 61% found once. The source was PBMCs, collected after 36 months of ibrutinib treatment. The V and J genes are TRBV5-6 and TRBJ2-3; maybe TRBD1 (6 bases). This receptor was identified in a human donor with chronic lymphocytic leukemia. The CDR3 region is CASSPEGDRLGTDTQYF. CDR3 sequence (DNA): TGTGCCAGCAGCCCCGAGGGGGACCGGCTCGGCACAGATACGCAGTATTTT.